This T cell receptor (beta chain) was captured by sequencing in a study of cytomegalovirus exposure and HLA in healthy donors (dated by TCRdb to 2015 to 2018). About the full investigation: According to an earlier analysis of 587 of the donors, roughly 180 million T cells yielded 117 million unique TCR beta sequences and around 300 Gb of sequence data. An early release that covered roughly 600 HLA-typed donors contained approximately 300 gigabases of sequencing data and 65 million to 100 million unique TCR sequences. Of the 350 to 400 genotyped donors, about 80% fell in the genetic ancestry cluster associated with self-reported Caucasian donors. The study aimed to test whether cataloging public T cell receptors could reveal signatures of past pathogen exposure. The study profiled the T cell repertoires of under 850 subjects by immunosequencing and related them to cytomegalovirus serostatus. Besides the first cohort of 550 to 750 subjects, a separate validation cohort made up of roughly 120 different subjects was used. To predict cytomegalovirus infection status, the study brought together high-throughput TCR immunosequencing, statistical association of individual TCRs with disease status, and machine learning. A later analysis re-examined previously published TCR beta repertoires from more than 650 donors and added high-resolution HLA genotyping to investigate patterns of TCR occurrence. Rather than using new phenotypic data, the later analysis identified candidate immune exposures from TCR beta sequences and from how often those sequences occurred across donors. An earlier analysis of nearly 600 of the donors applied high-throughput TCR beta sequencing to assess whether each TCR beta V gene segment acted as functional or pseudogenic. Donor age, sex, ethnicity and CMV serostatus were compiled together with the repertoire data. A later genetic analysis used genome-wide SNP genotypes for about 60% of the roughly 670 donors, treating that subset as a discovery cohort. Every repertoire in the discovery cohort had been generated on one and the same sequencing platform. Class I and class II HLA loci were covered by the typing at four-digit resolution. Typing coverage varied by locus: roughly 629-630 donors for A, B, C, DRB1 and DQB1; about 520 for DQA1; over 600 for DPA1; approximately 490 for DPB1. Roughly five DR-DQ haplotypes were handled as single units for association and clustering because linkage in the cohort was strong. Across approximately 420 genotyped donors of the cohort, an average of roughly 230,000 unique TCR beta nucleotide sequences per donor were sequenced, and about a sixth of those sequences were non-productive.

Regarding this clone: Its target antigen remains unknown. No base quality information exists; no much larger clone differs at one position.

The CDR3 starts with the cysteine, ends with the phenylalanine, and has 17 residues. Only CDR3 DNA is held: 51 bases, read in frame from base 1. The germline V gene supplies CDR1 MRHNA and CDR2 SNTAGT. V sheds 3 bases and J sheds 0 bases, leaving 17 bases between their ends. Libraries came from the immunoSEQ multiplex PCR assay. For the multiplex PCR, a mixture combining 60 forward primers for TCR Vbeta segments and 13 reverse primers for TCR Jbeta segments was used. The CDR3 region of rearranged TCR beta genes was amplified from genomic DNA by a multiplex PCR assay. The amplified TCR beta libraries were sequenced on the Illumina HiSeq System as 87-base-pair reads. The paper's data handling went like this. A later analysis tallied roughly 80 million unique TCR beta chains across the 610 or so repertoires, and around 12 million of those chains were shared by two or more donors. To remove PCR and sequencing errors, raw reads were error-corrected and collapsed into unique sequences using a nearest-neighbor algorithm that merged closely related sequences. Alignment of CDR3 sequences to IMGT reference sequences was used to assign V, D and J gene segments. Each retained sequence needed at least a six-nucleotide match to both a V gene segment and a J gene segment. A rearrangement counted as productive if the CDR3 had no stop codons and remained in frame with V and J, and every other rearrangement counted as non-productive. Following IMGT convention, CDR3 was defined as the stretch from the second conserved V-encoded cysteine up to the conserved J-encoded phenylalanine. The earlier analysis of about 620 of the donors excluded sequences that lacked an unambiguous match to a single V gene segment. In an earlier analysis of about 590 of the donors, a V segment was called functional when productive rearrangements were above 56.7%, and segregating when the standard deviation between donors exceeded 5%. A statistical classification framework was built to diagnose cytomegalovirus status from the catalog of TCR beta chain sequences. V and J gene assignment, in a later analysis, came from comparing TCR nucleotide sequences with IMGT/GENE-DB human TR gene sequences. In a later analysis, CDR3 sequences and most-parsimonious VDJ recombination scenarios were assigned using the TCRdist pipeline. A later analysis defined each TCR beta chain by its CDR3 amino acid sequence plus V-gene family, and excluded reads lacking a unique V-gene family. A later analysis removed 592 highly shared, low-generation-probability nucleotide sequences to deal with suspected cross-contamination and a sequencing artifact. In a later analysis, a clonal expansion index was calculated for each public chain from normalized within-repertoire ranks of inferred template counts. Generation probabilities in a later analysis came from a VDJ recombination model fitted to out-of-frame rearrangements, and those results were checked against IGoR. Hypergeometric tests were used in a later analysis to score TCR-TCR, TCR-HLA and TCR-CMV co-occurrence, with a repertoire-size bias correction applied to the TCR pairs. False discovery rates were estimated in a later analysis by permuting HLA or CMV assignments 20 times. In a later analysis, co-occurring TCRs were grouped using DBSCAN, and TCRdist sequence similarity was added for clustering within HLA-allele-positive subsets. For co-occurrence clustering, repertoires with fewer than 30,000 or more than 120,000 public chains were excluded, along with five or six repertoires with anomalous nucleotide sharing. TCRdb mirrors the immuneACCESS table, restricted to in-frame sequences. Some clones are absent from its copies; in checked studies, under half trace to an unresolved V gene, and the reason for the others is unknown. The DNA was the basis for D and trimming; V, J and clone size are from that table. Counted in this sample were around 190,000 clones; roughly 79% of them appeared once. The ten largest account for roughly 1.5% of the sample.

Results and caveats for the whole study, not just this receptor: According to a later analysis, TCR association rates differed among HLA loci, with DRB1 alleles showing the most associated TCRs and HLA-C alleles showing the fewest. In a later analysis, HLA-associated TCR beta chains showed more clonal expansion and lower generation probabilities than non-associated chains that were equally common. Three of the identified cytomegalovirus-associated TCR beta chains were confirmed in vitro to be specific for cytomegalovirus antigens. The classifier was reported to diagnose cytomegalovirus status with high specificity and sensitivity in both the original cohort and the validation cohort. The only immune exposure information available for the cohort was CMV serostatus. Sequencing depth was assumed to be roughly uniform across donors in the presence/absence analyses, though that assumption may not hold. According to a later analysis, parvovirus B19, influenza, CMV and Epstein-Barr virus appeared linked to several top co-occurrence clusters. A later analysis found that most CMV-associated TCR beta chains appeared HLA-restricted, with HLA associations seemingly driven largely by CMV exposure. A group of highly shared sequence variants was considered likely to be a technical artifact of the sequencing pipeline. When HLA alleles, especially DR and DQ, strongly co-occurred, TCR associations were difficult to assign to individual alleles. V-gene and J-gene trimming of TCR beta chains was associated with a missense DCLRE1C variant in a later genetic analysis, and the association was replicated in an independent cohort. A further reported finding was that TCR beta sequences accurately predicted the HLA-A and HLA-B alleles for most subjects in the first cohort. Across donors, most TCR sequences were observed very rarely, whereas some public TCRs were present in many individuals. It was suggested by the authors that the approach could potentially be generalized to other disease states and immunological phenotypes. Because HLA typing was missing for some donors at each locus, association tests included only the typed subset. In a later genetic analysis, fewer N-insertions in productive TCRs were reported among donors in an Asian-associated ancestry cluster than the approximately 710-donor mean. In this cohort, only TCR beta chains were sequenced, and detectable features were limited by the absence of alpha or paired-chain data. Broadly in line with IMGT annotations, most TCR beta V segments showed up in productive rearrangements about 90% or about 30% of the time in an earlier analysis of 587 of the donors. At a false discovery rate of 0.05, a later analysis linked about 17,000 TCR beta sequences to specific HLA alleles. Correlated functional status among segregating V segments might reflect linkage disequilibrium, but an unknown experimental factor could not be ruled out. The 87-base-pair reads could not distinguish some IMGT-functional V segments, including TRBV6-2 and TRBV6-3, so those segments were excluded. The earlier analysis of 587 of the donors excluded fewer than 20 rarely observed V segments, including chromosome 9 orphons, because counts were too low. The study listed over 150 TCR beta chains as associated with cytomegalovirus.

The cohort comprised under 700 healthy bone marrow donors. At the time of sampling, all cohort members were nominally healthy, though unrecorded immune exposures were likely present. The donor was CMV seronegative and was included in the group of about 350 seronegative cohort members. A peripheral blood sample was provided by each donor, and peripheral blood mononuclear cells were used for TCR beta sequencing. Genomic DNA was extracted from the blood cell samples with the Qiagen DNeasy Blood Extraction Kit. The source material was PBMCs. The source of this sequence is a woman aged 18-29 years in good health and CMV-seronegative. The rearrangement joined TRBV6-4 to TRBJ1-1, with an unclear D gene assignment. The CDR3 region: CASSELKGDSMNTEAFF. The base sequence is TGTGCCAGCAGTGAATTGAAGGGAGATAGCATGAACACTGAAGCTTTCTTT.